These 9 T cell receptor beta chains came from one sample sequenced in a study of regulatory T cells in long-lasting Graves disease. Time point here: persistent/refractory GD, antithyroid drugs over 5 years with positive TRAb. Generation of the TCR library employed RNA extracted from PBMCs. The TCR beta library used iRepertoire HTBI primers with Arm-PCR amplification of CDR3. One entry per CDR3 protein, called by TCRdb with MiXCR from the multiplex PCR reads. The profile shows roughly 300,000 distinct CDR3 sequences, about 18% of them singletons. This specimen consisted of peripheral blood mononuclear cells (PBMCs), obtained when the disease was refractory, from a patient treated with antithyroid drugs. The receptors come from a female donor with Graves disease.

For the CDR3, the DNA is TGTGCCAGTAGTATTCTGGGACATTCTCAGCCCCAGCATTTT. Residues: CASSILGHSQPQHF. J is TRBJ1-5 and V is TRBV19; maybe TRBD1 (6 bases). Trimming took off 3 bases at V and 6 bases at J, with 12 bases between the two ends. Germline V gene sequence: CDR1 LNHDA, CDR2 SQIVND (reference sequence). The CDR3 is 14 residues long.

There are a few counts of this clonotype. This chain uses TRBV29-1 with TRBJ1-2; weak D call: TRBD1 (5 bases). The CDR3 totals 14 residues. V gave up 4 bases and J gave up 8 bases, with 20 bases separating them. Germline V gives CDR1 SQVTM, CDR2 ANQGSEA. CDR3 region: CSVVFRGYTGGYTF. CDR3 DNA: TGCAGCGTTGTGTTCCGGGGGTATACAGGCGGCTACACCTTC.

The V and J genes are TRBV27 and TRBJ2-5, with a tentative D call TRBD2 (5 bases). Germline V gives CDR1 MNHEY, CDR2 SMNVEV (reference sequence). V gave up 5 bases and J gave up 3 bases, with 13 bases separating them. The CDR3 consists of 14 residues. The CDR3 protein is CASSILGPEETQYF. CDR3 sequence (DNA): TGTGCCAGCAGTATACTAGGCCCCGAAGAGACCCAGTACTTC.

This clonotype showed up many times. The chain recombines TRBV2 with TRBJ2-5; 12 positions match TRBD2. The J segment lost 2 bases and the V segment lost 6 bases, leaving 4 bases of the junction unmatched. Germline lookup yields CDR1 SNHLY and CDR2 FYNNEI. CDR3 length: 15 residues. The CDR3 DNA sequence: TGTGCCAGCAGGGAACTAGCGGGGGGACAAGAGACCCAGTACTTC. It is translated as CASRELAGGQETQYF.

The rearrangement links TRBV20-1 to TRBJ2-7, with 9 bases matching TRBD2. The CDR3 is 15 amino acids. Germline V gives CDR1 DFQATT, CDR2 SNEGSKA (reference sequence). J lost 5 bases, V lost 2 bases, and 10 bases had no gene match. The CDR3 reads CSARTSGTSNHEQYF. The CDR3 nucleotides are TGCAGTGCTAGAACCTCCGGGACTAGCAACCACGAGCAGTACTTC.

This clonotype appeared many times. This chain uses TRBV3-1 with TRBJ2-5; D might be TRBD2 (6 bases). Germline V gene data show CDR1 as LGHDT and CDR2 as YNNKEL (reference sequence). Trimming took 0 bases from V and 4 from J, leaving 12 bases between them. CDR3 size: 15 residues. CDR3 in amino acids: CASSQDTGVGETQYF. In nucleotides, the CDR3 is TGTGCCAGCAGCCAAGATACGGGAGTAGGAGAGACCCAGTACTTC.

V usage is TRBV6-2 or TRBV6-3 and J usage is TRBJ2-7; D may correspond to TRBD1 or TRBD2 (6 bases each). Germline CDR1 reads MNHEY; CDR2 reads SVGEGT. This CDR3 has 16 amino acids. The V end lost 0 bases, the J end lost 4 bases, and 16 bases lay between the germline ends. For the CDR3, the DNA is TGTGCCAGCAGTTACTCCGGACGAAAAGGGGGGTACGAGCAGTACTTC. Translating gives CASSYSGRKGGYEQYF.

Regarding this clonotype: Sequence at one end of the junction differs from germline and may be a read error. V and J are TRBV4-1 and TRBJ2-7, with D perhaps matching TRBD1 (6 bases). The CDR3 loop spans 14 amino acids. Germline V gene data show CDR1 as MGHRA and CDR2 as YSYEKL. The CDR3 bases are TGTGCCAGCAGCCACATTCCAGGGGCCCACGAGCAGTACTTC. Amino acids: CASSHIPGAHEQYF.

This clonotype was counted only a few times. This chain connects TRBV27 to TRBJ2-1; D possibly uses TRBD1 or TRBD2 (6 bases each). The V and J ends lost 3 bases and 8 bases respectively, with 11 bases between them. This CDR3 has 13 residues. CDR1 and CDR2 from the germline V gene are MNHEY and SMNVEV (reference sequence). The CDR3 nucleotides are TGTGCCAGCAGTTTCTCGGGGGCCGATGAGCAGTTCTTC. Translated: CASSFSGADEQFF.